This T cell receptor beta chain derives from a study of T cells in Graves' hyperthyroidism and ophthalmopathy. Overall study: Any treatment followed the collection of peripheral blood at initial diagnosis. Points from the study as a whole: Expanded thyroid clonotypes (above 0.001) were mostly also found in blood. Stable hyperthyroidism was separated from ophthalmopathy by a model based on 13 V-J features.

TCR beta CDR3 region amplification was performed from RNA transcripts. First-round RT-PCR targeting the TCR CDR3 was performed with the HTBI primer set. TCRdb re-analysed the multiplex PCR reads in MiXCR, keeping a single row per CDR3 protein. The sample gives hundreds of thousands of distinct CDR3 sequences, around 14% of which show up once; 20% to 25% is in the top ten. This clonotype was recorded many times. The antigen is unknown. Criteria for exclusion of patients were uncontrolled infection, other autoimmune disease, pregnancy or lactation. The V and J ends lost 4 bases and 1 base, in that order; junction bases with no gene match: 8. The CDR3 is made up of 15 amino acids. The germline V gene has CDR1 DFQATT and CDR2 SNEGSKA (reference sequence).

The material sequenced was blood. The chain joins TRBV20-1 to TRBJ2-5; 8 bases are a match to TRBD2. This receptor was taken from a woman younger than 45 with Graves' hyperthyroidism. CDR3 region: CSANVDSGTQETQYF. CDR3 coding DNA: TGCAGTGCTAATGTCGATAGCGGGACCCAAGAGACCCAGTACTTC.